This entry is about one T cell receptor beta chain. Its antigen is not known. These data originate in a study of shared clonotypes between healthy human individuals. General study findings and limits: Blood was the only sampled material, and tissue repertoires likely differ.

The assay was immunoSEQ multiplex PCR, and TCRdb's table has in-frame clones only and misses some. The sample has some 2,000,000 clones, 90% to 95% seen once. This sequence originates from a man between 18 and 29 years old in good health. The sample consisted of naive CD4+ T cells sorted from blood. This sample's subset: CD45RA+ positively selected.

The CDR3 reads CASSYSWAGDTDTQYF. CDR3 DNA sequence: TGTGCCAGCAGTTACTCGTGGGCAGGGGACACAGATACGCAGTATTTT. The rearrangement joins TRBV6-5 to TRBJ2-3; D is perhaps TRBD1 (6 bases). The CDR3 length is 16 residues. CDR1 MNHEY and CDR2 SVGAGI come from the germline V gene. V lost 0 bases and J 2 bases, leaving 12 bases between the germline ends.